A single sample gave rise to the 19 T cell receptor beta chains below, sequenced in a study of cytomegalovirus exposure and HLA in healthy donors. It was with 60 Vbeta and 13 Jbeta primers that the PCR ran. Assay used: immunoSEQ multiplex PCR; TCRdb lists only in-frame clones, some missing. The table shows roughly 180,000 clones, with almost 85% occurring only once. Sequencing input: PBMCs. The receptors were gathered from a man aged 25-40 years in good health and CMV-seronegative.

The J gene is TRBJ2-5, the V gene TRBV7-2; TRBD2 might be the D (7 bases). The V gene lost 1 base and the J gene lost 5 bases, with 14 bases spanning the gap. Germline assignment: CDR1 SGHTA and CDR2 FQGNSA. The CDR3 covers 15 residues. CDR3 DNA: TGTGCCAGCAGCTTAGATTGGGGGGGGCTGGAGACCCAGTACTTC. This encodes CASSLDWGGLETQYF.

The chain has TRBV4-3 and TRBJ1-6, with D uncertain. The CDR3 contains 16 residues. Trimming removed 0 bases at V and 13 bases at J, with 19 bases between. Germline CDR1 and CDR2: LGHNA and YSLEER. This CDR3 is CASSQDSEVRRSPLHF. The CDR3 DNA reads TGCGCCAGCAGCCAAGATAGCGAGGTCCGAAGGTCGCCCCTCCACTTT.

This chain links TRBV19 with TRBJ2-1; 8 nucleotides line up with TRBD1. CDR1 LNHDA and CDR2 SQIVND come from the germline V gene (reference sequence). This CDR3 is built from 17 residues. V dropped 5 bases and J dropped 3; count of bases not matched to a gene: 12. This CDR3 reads CASSRPFDRGVYNEQFF. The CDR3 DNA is TGTGCCAGTAGTCGACCTTTCGACAGGGGAGTCTACAATGAGCAGTTCTTC.

CDR3 sequence reads: CASSPQGHRSNQPQHF. CDR3 DNA: TGTGCCAGCTCACCACAGGGACACCGTAGCAATCAGCCCCAGCATTTT. This chain links TRBV18 with TRBJ1-5, with D possibly matching TRBD1 (6 bases). CDR3 size: 16 residues. V was shortened by 1 base and J by 0 bases, with 10 bases between the two germline ends. Germline V gene sequence: CDR1 KGHSH, CDR2 LQKENI.

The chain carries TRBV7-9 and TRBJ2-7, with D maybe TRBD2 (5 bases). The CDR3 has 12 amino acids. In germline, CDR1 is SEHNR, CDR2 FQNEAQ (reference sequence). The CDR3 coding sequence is TGTTCCACCCAGGAGGATACCTACGAGCAGTACTTC. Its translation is CSTQEDTYEQYF.

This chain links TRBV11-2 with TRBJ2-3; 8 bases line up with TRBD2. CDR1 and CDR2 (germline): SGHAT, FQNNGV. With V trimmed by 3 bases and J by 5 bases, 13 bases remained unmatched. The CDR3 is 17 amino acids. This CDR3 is CASSLAGGAGRGDTQYF. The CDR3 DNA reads TGTGCCAGCAGCTTGGCGGGAGGAGCGGGGAGAGGAGATACGCAGTATTTT.

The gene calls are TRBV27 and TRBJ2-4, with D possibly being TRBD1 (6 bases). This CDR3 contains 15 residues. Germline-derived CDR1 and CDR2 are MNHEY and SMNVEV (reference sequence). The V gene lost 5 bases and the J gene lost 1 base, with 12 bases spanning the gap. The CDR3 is CASSDPGVAKNIQYF. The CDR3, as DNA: TGTGCCAGCAGTGACCCAGGGGTGGCCAAAAACATTCAGTACTTC.

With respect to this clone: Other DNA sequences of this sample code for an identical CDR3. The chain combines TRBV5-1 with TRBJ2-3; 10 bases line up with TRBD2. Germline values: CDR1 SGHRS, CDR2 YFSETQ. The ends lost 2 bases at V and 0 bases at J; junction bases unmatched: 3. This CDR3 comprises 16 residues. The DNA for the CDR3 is TGCGCCAGCAGCTTAGGACTAGCGGCTAGCACAGATACGCAGTATTTT. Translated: CASSLGLAASTDTQYF.

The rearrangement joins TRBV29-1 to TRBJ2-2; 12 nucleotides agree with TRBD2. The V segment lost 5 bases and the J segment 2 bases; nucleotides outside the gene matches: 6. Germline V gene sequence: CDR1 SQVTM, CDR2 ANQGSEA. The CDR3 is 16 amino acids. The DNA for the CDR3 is TGCAGCGTTAGGGCTAGCGGGAGGGCCAACACCGGGGAGCTGTTTTTT. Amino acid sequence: CSVRASGRANTGELFF.

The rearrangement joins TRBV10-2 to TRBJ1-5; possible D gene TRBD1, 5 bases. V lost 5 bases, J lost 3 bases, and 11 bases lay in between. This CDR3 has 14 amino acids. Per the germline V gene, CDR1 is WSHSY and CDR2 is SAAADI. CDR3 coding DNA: TGCGCCAGCAGTTTCCAGGGCAACAATCAGCCCCAGCATTTT. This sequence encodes CASSFQGNNQPQHF.

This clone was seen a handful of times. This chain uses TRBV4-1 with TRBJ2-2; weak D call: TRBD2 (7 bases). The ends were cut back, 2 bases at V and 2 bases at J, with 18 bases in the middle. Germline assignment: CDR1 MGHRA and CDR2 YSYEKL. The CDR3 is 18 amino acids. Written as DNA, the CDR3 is TGCGCCAGCAGCCAACCAGGGGCGGGACTAACTAACACCGGGGAGCTGTTTTTT. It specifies CASSQPGAGLTNTGELFF.

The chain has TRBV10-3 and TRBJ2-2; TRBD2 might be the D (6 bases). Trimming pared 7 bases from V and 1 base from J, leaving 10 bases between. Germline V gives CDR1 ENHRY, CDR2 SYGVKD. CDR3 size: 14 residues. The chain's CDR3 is CAIIGTLNTGELFF. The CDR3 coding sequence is TGTGCCATCATAGGGACTCTGAACACCGGGGAGCTGTTTTTT.

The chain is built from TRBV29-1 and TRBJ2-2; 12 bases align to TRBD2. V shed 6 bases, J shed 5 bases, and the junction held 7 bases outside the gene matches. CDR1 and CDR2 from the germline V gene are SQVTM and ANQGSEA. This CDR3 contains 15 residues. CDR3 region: CSVRLAGEGTGELFF. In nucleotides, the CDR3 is TGCAGCGTCCGACTAGCGGGAGAGGGAACCGGGGAGCTGTTTTTT.

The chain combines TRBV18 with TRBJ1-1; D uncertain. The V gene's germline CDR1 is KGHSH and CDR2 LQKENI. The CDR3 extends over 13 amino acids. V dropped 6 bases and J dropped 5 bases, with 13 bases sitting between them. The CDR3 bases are TGTGCCAGCTCGCGGGCTTTTACAACTGAAGCTTTCTTT. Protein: CASSRAFTTEAFF.

The CDR3 DNA sequence: TGTGCCAGCAGCTTAGGGCTAGCGGGAGGGTACAATGAGCAGTTCTTC. Its translation: CASSLGLAGGYNEQFF. The genes are TRBV11-3 and TRBJ2-1, with 12 positions matching TRBD2. CDR1 is SGHNT, CDR2 YENEEA, per germline. V lost 1 base to trimming and J lost 4 bases; unmatched junction nucleotides: 2. This CDR3 contains 16 residues.

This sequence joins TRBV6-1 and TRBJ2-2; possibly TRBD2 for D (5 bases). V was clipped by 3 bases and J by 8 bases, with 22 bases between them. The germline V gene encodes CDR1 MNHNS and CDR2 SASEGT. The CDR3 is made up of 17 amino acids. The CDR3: CASSEDLAGLRSGELFF. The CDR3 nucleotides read TGTGCCAGCAGTGAGGACCTGGCGGGCCTCAGGAGTGGGGAGCTGTTTTTT.

CDR3 DNA sequence: TGCGCCAGCACCCCCACAGGACTAGCGGGAGTAGGCAGCACAGATACGCAGTATTTT. Its translation is CASTPTGLAGVGSTDTQYF. V gene TRBV4-3 combines with J gene TRBJ2-3; 13 bases are shared with TRBD2. There are 19 residues in the CDR3. Losses at the gene ends were 7 bases for V and 0 bases for J; bases not matched to a gene: 13. CDR1 and CDR2 from the germline V gene are LGHNA and YSLEER.

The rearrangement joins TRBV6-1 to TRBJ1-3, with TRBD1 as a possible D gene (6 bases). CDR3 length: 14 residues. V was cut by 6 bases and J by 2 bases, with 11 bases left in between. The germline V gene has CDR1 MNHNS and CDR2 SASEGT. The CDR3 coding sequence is TGTGCCAGCAGAAATACAGGGACTGGAAACACCATATATTTT. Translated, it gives CASRNTGTGNTIYF.

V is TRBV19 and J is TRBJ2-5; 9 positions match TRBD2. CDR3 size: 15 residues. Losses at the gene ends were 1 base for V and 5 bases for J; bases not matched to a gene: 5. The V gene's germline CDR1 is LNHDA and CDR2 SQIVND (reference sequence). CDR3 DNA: TGTGCCAGTAGTATAGGTAGCGGGGGAGGCGAGACCCAGTACTTC. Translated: CASSIGSGGGETQYF.